This record covers a single T cell receptor beta chain. The antigen this receptor binds is unknown. There are no base qualities to consult, and no much larger clone falls within one base. The data are from a study of shared clonotypes between healthy human individuals (TCRdb year 2020). For context, the study as a whole: A couple of women and a few men aged 18 to 49 years were included in the cohort. Per donor, three plates each were used for CD4 naive and CD4 memory, two for CD8 naive, and one for CD8 memory. To estimate repertoire size and how much clonotypes are shared between individuals, the study performed deep sequencing of blood TCR repertoires from 4 to 6 healthy adults. Libraries were prepared and TCR repertoires were sequenced by different laboratories using diverse techniques, in order to increase sequencing depth and limit assay-specific biases. Each donor's leukapheresis produced roughly between roughly 0.9 and 9 billion PBMCs. The investigation overall reported the following: Pairwise subsampling indicated that sequencing depth was expected to affect the degree of clonotype sharing among donors. Higher generation probabilities were observed for clonotypes shared by all four sorted-subset donors than for non-shared clonotypes. Sharing across several donors was observed for approximately 5% of naive CD4, less than 4% of naive CD8, over 2% of memory CD4, and roughly 0.4% of memory CD8 clonotypes. Naive subsets generally had larger estimated clonotype richness than memory subsets did. Even with the large sequencing depth, rarefaction of the sorted-subset datasets indicated that sequencing was incomplete. Because the study included only a small number of donors, the genetic and exposure-history diversity represented was limited. Sampling was limited to blood, and TCR repertoires in tissue likely differ from TCR repertoires in blood.

Using the deep immunoSEQ assay, multiplex PCR amplified TCR CDR3 regions from genomic DNA. Extracted genomic DNA from each cell subset was distributed evenly across all wells of several immunoSEQ 96-well plates, and each plate was treated as a replicate. For sorted subsets, approximately 210 ng of genomic DNA, equivalent to 30,000 or so T cell genomes, went into each replicate PCR. The purified libraries were quantified using a Qubit 3.0 fluorometer, sized with a Bioanalyzer 2100, and then quantified again using the KAPA Library Quantification kit. Every immunoSEQ 96-well plate was sequenced on a separate single-read 150-cycle Illumina NextSeq 550 flow cell. As for the original processing: Because only junctional sequences without quality scores were contained in the immunoSEQ output, filtering matching that applied to full-length reads could not be performed. To assign V/J genes and CDR3, sequences were annotated against IMGT germline references using PyIR, a Python wrapper for IgBLAST v1.9. Any read was removed if the V/J assignment was weak (E-value above 1e-6), the CDR3 was missing, or the read contained stop codons, out-of-frame junctions, or ambiguous translated residues. V3J clonotypes were defined as sequences sharing an identical inferred V gene, J gene, and CDR3 amino acid sequence. Percentage overlap between repertoires was computed as shared unique clonotypes divided by the size of the smaller repertoire. Three approaches were used to assess repertoire richness: RTK rarefaction, the Chao1 estimator, and Recon v2.1 estimates of unobserved clonotypes. Generation probabilities were computed with OLGA for all TCRbeta clonotypes obtained by the gDNA method from a handful of donors. The clones in this table, taken by TCRdb from immuneACCESS, are in-frame only. Not every clone is retained; where verified, under half of the shortfall comes from an unresolved V gene, and the cause of the rest is unknown. V, J and clone size are those of that table, while D and trimming were read from the DNA. Recorded for this sample are around 2,000,000 clones; about 92% of them occurred a single time. 1.7% of the sample rests with the top ten.

CD8 naive samples were obtained by positive selection for CCR7 among CD45RO-negative cells, yielding a CD45RA+CCR7+ population from which TemRA cells were excluded. Donors were healthy HIV-negative adults with no recently reported acute infections or vaccinations. All donors were Caucasian adults living in Nashville, Tennessee, USA. Blood was collected by leukapheresis, and PBMCs were isolated by Ficoll-Histopaque density gradient centrifugation and then cryopreserved in liquid nitrogen vapor phase. Analytical flow cytometry was used to check the purity and quantity of every magnetically sorted T cell population. Genomic DNA was isolated from each sorted fraction and quantified by UV absorbance on a Nanodrop 2000c. Trimming takes 8 bases from V and 1 base from J, and the germline ends sit 11 bases apart. The CDR3 starts with the cysteine, ends with the phenylalanine, and has 14 residues. The DNA shown is the 42-base CDR3, in frame from base 1. Based on the germline V gene, the CDR1 and CDR2 sequences are MNHEY and SVGAGI.

The receptor's source is a man aged 18-30 years in good health. Some clones in this sample may be carry-over from other donors' samples. Sequenced: naive CD8+ T cells from PBMCs. Sample cell subset or site, as interpreted from the label and publication: CD45RA+CCR7+. The V and J genes are TRBV6-5 and TRBJ2-2; the D gene cannot be named for sure. The CDR3 loop reads CASFPAWNTGELFF. The nucleotide sequence reads TGTGCCAGCTTCCCAGCCTGGAACACCGGGGAGCTGTTTTTT.